The clone carrying this T cell receptor (beta chain) was seen only once. The record originates from a study of control samples from healthy donors and cancer patients. Method: immunoSEQ multiplex PCR; TCRdb's copy keeps in-frame clones and lacks some. The sample holds around 200,000 clones, about 93% seen once. In germline, CDR1 is SGHDT, CDR2 YYEEEE. The junction had 7 bases not matched to a gene; V was cut back by 4 bases and J by 3 bases. The CDR3 contains 15 residues. Sample: blood. This TCR was recovered from a man between 18 and 35 years old in good health. The chain joins TRBV5-6 to TRBJ2-7; 10 bases align to TRBD2. Written as DNA, the CDR3 is TGTGCCAGCAGCCTATCACTAGCGGGGATCTACGAGCAGTACTTC. Protein product: CASSLSLAGIYEQYF.